The 26 T cell receptor beta chains reported below all come from one sample, sequenced in a study of OX40 agonist ivuxolimab in advanced cancers. Assay: immunoSEQ multiplex PCR; the TCRdb copy retains only in-frame clones and omits some. The data hold fewer than 120,000 clones, with roughly 90% observed a single time. The sample here was CD4+ or CD8+ T cells sorted from blood, taken in a trial of the OX40 agonist ivuxolimab. These receptors all stem from an adult with an advanced solid tumor such as melanoma, head and neck, liver or kidney cancer.

V is TRBV6-4 and J is TRBJ1-4; 8 bases agree with TRBD1. Germline V gene sequence: CDR1 MRHNA, CDR2 SNTAGT. V shed 5 bases, J shed 8 bases, and the junction held 7 bases outside the gene matches. This CDR3 has 14 amino acids. CDR3 nucleotides: TGTGCCAGCAGTCCGACAGGGGTAGGAGAAAAACTGTTTTTT. Encoded protein: CASSPTGVGEKLFF.

The chain recombines TRBV5-8 with TRBJ2-7, with a tentative D call TRBD1 (6 bases). The CDR3 sequence is 15 residues long. CDR1 and CDR2 from the germline V gene are SGHTS and YDEGEE. V was pared by 0 bases and J by 6 bases, with 16 bases between. In DNA, the CDR3 is TGTGCCAGCAGCTTGGGGGACACCAGGACGGCCGAGCAGTACTTC. Translated, it gives CASSLGDTRTAEQYF.

This chain links TRBV6-1 with TRBJ2-7, with TRBD1 as a possible D gene (5 bases). The CDR3 extends over 13 amino acids. Germline-derived CDR1 and CDR2 are MNHNS and SASEGT. V lost 8 bases and J 2 bases, leaving 13 bases between the germline ends. The CDR3 reads CASLGRVAYEQYF. In DNA form, the CDR3 reads TGTGCCAGCCTAGGCAGGGTTGCCTACGAGCAGTACTTC.

The chain is built from TRBV30 and TRBJ2-5; maybe TRBD1 (5 bases). The CDR3 sequence is 14 residues long. V was clipped by 2 bases and J by 5 bases, with 15 bases between them. Germline V CDR1 and CDR2: GTSNPN, SVGIG (reference sequence). DNA for the CDR3: TGTGCCTGGAGTAAGAAGGGGTTTCTTGAGACCCAGTACTTC. Amino acid sequence: CAWSKKGFLETQYF. Complete variable domain (other parts from reference TRBV30 and TRBJ2-5): SQTIHQWPATLVQPVGSPLSLECTVEGTSNPNLYWYRQAAGRGLQLLFYSVGIGQISSEVPQNLSASRPQDRQFILSSKKLLLSDSGFYLCAWSKKGFLETQYFGPGTRLLVL.

This clone came up once. The chain combines TRBV6-6 with TRBJ2-7, with 10 bases that match TRBD2. CDR1 MNHNY and CDR2 SVGAGI come from the germline V gene (reference sequence). J lost 1 base, V lost 5 bases, and 8 bases had no gene match. This CDR3 has 16 amino acids. CDR3 DNA: TGTGCCAGCAGTCTGAGGAGCGGGGGGGATTCCTACGAGCAGTACTTC. Protein sequence: CASSLRSGGDSYEQYF.

This chain joins TRBV15 and TRBJ1-2; D uncertain. Germline V gives CDR1 LNHNV, CDR2 YYDKDF (reference sequence). V was pared by 0 bases and J by 4 bases, with 9 bases between. The CDR3 is 14 amino acids. The CDR3 nucleotides read TGTGCCACCAGCAGAGATACGGCAGCCTATGGCTACACCTTC. Protein product: CATSRDTAAYGYTF.

The chain links TRBV7-9 to TRBJ1-4; D gene uncertain. Germline CDR1 is SEHNR and CDR2 is FQNEAQ (reference sequence). The germline V and J ends were trimmed by 4 bases and 7 bases, with 13 bases remaining between them. This CDR3 contains 14 residues. The CDR3 sequence is CASSSQRETEKLFF. The CDR3 DNA follows: TGTGCCAGCAGCTCGCAGCGGGAAACTGAAAAACTGTTTTTT.

This chain joins TRBV6-6 and TRBJ2-3, with D unresolved. The CDR3 is 15 residues long. Trimming pared 5 bases from V and 0 bases from J, leaving 12 bases between. Germline-derived CDR1 and CDR2 are MNHNY and SVGAGI (reference sequence). The CDR3 sequence is CASSPGLISTDTQYF. The CDR3 DNA is TGTGCCAGCAGTCCCGGGTTGATTAGCACAGATACGCAGTATTTT.

CDR3 loop: CASSLFRGGFGNTIYF. DNA of the CDR3: TGTGCCAGCAGCTTGTTTCGGGGCGGATTTGGAAACACCATATATTTT. This chain joins TRBV5-4 and TRBJ1-3, with D perhaps matching TRBD1 (5 bases). The CDR3 has 16 amino acids. The germline V and J ends were trimmed by 1 base and 3 bases, with 14 bases remaining between them. Germline V CDR1 and CDR2: SGHNT, YYREEE (reference sequence).

This clone appeared a few times. The chain couples TRBV11-2 to TRBJ2-7, with 9 bases lining up with TRBD2. Germline-derived CDR1 and CDR2 are SGHAT and FQNNGV. V shed 1 base and J 5 bases; nucleotides not matched to a gene: 6. The CDR3 loop spans 15 amino acids. CDR3: CASSLVAGEGDEQYF. The CDR3 coding sequence is TGTGCCAGCAGCTTAGTAGCGGGGGAGGGAGACGAGCAGTACTTC.

The chain carries TRBV29-1 and TRBJ2-7; 8 nucleotides agree with TRBD2. V dropped 6 bases and J dropped 3; count of bases not matched to a gene: 7. The V gene's germline CDR1 is SQVTM and CDR2 ANQGSEA. This CDR3 comprises 13 residues. The CDR3 nucleotides are TGCAGCGTCGGTTCTCGGGGGGGCTACGAGCAGTACTTC. Translating gives CSVGSRGGYEQYF.

This clone was counted once. The rearrangement uses TRBV11-2 and TRBJ2-1, with D perhaps TRBD1 or TRBD2 (5 bases each). The V end lost 4 bases, the J end lost 8 bases, and 18 bases lay between the germline ends. Germline V gene lookup returns CDR1 SGHAT and CDR2 FQNNGV. This CDR3 region has 15 residues. CDR3 in amino acids: CASSSRDQSIDEQFF. The CDR3 DNA sequence: TGTGCCAGCAGCTCCCGGGACCAATCAATAGATGAGCAGTTCTTC. Full variable domain (remainder filled in from reference TRBV11-2 and TRBJ2-1): EAGVAQSPRYKIIEKRQSVAFWCNPISGHATLYWYQQILGQGPKLLIQFQNNGVVDDSQLPKDRFSAERLKGVDSTLKIQPAKLEDSAVYLCASSSRDQSIDEQFFGPGTRLTVL.

The chain has TRBV2 and TRBJ1-1, with D tentatively TRBD1 (5 bases). There are 12 residues in the CDR3. V dropped 6 bases and J dropped 4 bases, with 9 bases sitting between them. Germline V gene data show CDR1 as SNHLY and CDR2 as FYNNEI. DNA for the CDR3: TGTGCCAGCAGCAGGGTTGCCACTGAAGCTTTCTTT. Encoded protein: CASSRVATEAFF.

The chain is built from TRBV27 and TRBJ2-1, with 8 bases matching TRBD2. The V gene end was trimmed by 10 bases and the J gene end by 7 bases; junction bases not matched to a gene: 15. Germline V gene lookup returns CDR1 MNHEY and CDR2 SMNVEV (reference sequence). The CDR3 extends over 15 amino acids. The CDR3 region is CATIPLAVGGNEQFF. The CDR3 nucleotides are TGTGCCACCATACCACTAGCGGTAGGGGGGAATGAGCAGTTCTTC.

The J gene is TRBJ2-1, the V gene TRBV4-3, with 8 bases identical to TRBD1. V lost 1 base to trimming and J lost 8 bases; unmatched junction nucleotides: 7. Germline V lookup: CDR1 LGHNA, CDR2 YSLEER. CDR3 length: 15 amino acids. CDR3 in amino acids: CASSQVVAGGDEQFF. The DNA for the CDR3 is TGCGCCAGCAGCCAAGTCGTGGCAGGGGGCGATGAGCAGTTCTTC.

V gene TRBV19 combines with J gene TRBJ2-4, with 8 positions matching TRBD1. V was pared by 6 bases and J by 6 bases, with 4 bases of the junction left unmatched. Germline values: CDR1 LNHDA, CDR2 SQIVND (reference sequence). The CDR3 is 13 residues long. CDR3 amino acids: CASRRDRRNIQYF. Written as DNA, the CDR3 is TGTGCCAGTAGACGGGACAGGAGAAACATTCAGTACTTC.

The chain employs TRBV27 and TRBJ2-3; 8 positions match TRBD1. V shed 4 bases and J 2 bases; nucleotides not matched to a gene: 11. Germline CDR1 is MNHEY and CDR2 is SMNVEV (reference sequence). The CDR3 loop spans 17 amino acids. The CDR3 spells CASSSPTTGDFTDTQYF. For the CDR3, the DNA is TGTGCCAGCAGTTCCCCCACGACAGGGGACTTCACAGATACGCAGTATTTT.

V gene TRBV9 combines with J gene TRBJ1-2; perhaps TRBD1 as D (5 bases). V lost 4 bases, J lost 4 bases, and 17 bases lay in between. The CDR3 spans 15 residues. Germline lookup yields CDR1 SGDLS and CDR2 YYNGEE. CDR3 bases: TGTGCCAGCAGCCCCCAGACAGATCTAATCTATGGCTACACCTTC. This codes for CASSPQTDLIYGYTF. The full variable domain, with the rest looked up from reference TRBV9 and TRBJ1-2, is DSGVTQTPKHLITATGQRVTLRCSPRSGDLSVYWYQQSLDQGLQFLIQYYNGEERAKGNILERFSAQQFPDLHSELNLSSLELGDSALYFCASSPQTDLIYGYTFGSGTRLTVV.

This chain connects TRBV29-1 to TRBJ2-5, with a possible D match to TRBD2 (6 bases). Germline values: CDR1 SQVTM, CDR2 ANQGSEA. CDR3 size: 11 residues. The CDR3 nucleotides are TGCTGGGGGGAGGAAGCAGAGACCCAGTACTTC. Its protein is CWGEEAETQYF.

The CDR3 sequence is CASSFQQGMNTGELFF. The DNA of the CDR3 is TGTGCCAGCAGCTTCCAACAGGGCATGAACACCGGGGAGCTGTTTTTT. J is TRBJ2-2 and V is TRBV5-4; tentatively, D is TRBD1 (6 bases). V gave up 2 bases and J gave up 1 base, with 12 bases separating them. This CDR3 comprises 16 residues. Germline V lookup: CDR1 SGHNT, CDR2 YYREEE (reference sequence).

V usage is TRBV4-1 and J usage is TRBJ2-6; the D is unclear. V was trimmed by 3 bases and J by 0 bases, leaving 9 bases between them. In germline, CDR1 is MGHRA, CDR2 YSYEKL. The CDR3 spans 16 residues. The CDR3 spells CASSQHPSSGANVLTF. As DNA, the CDR3 is TGCGCCAGCAGCCAGCATCCGAGCTCTGGGGCCAACGTCCTGACTTTC.

The chain uses TRBV12-1 and TRBJ2-1; no check of the table's D call, TRBD2, against the DNA was made. TRBV12-1 is noted as a pseudogene. The CDR3 contains 15 residues. The CDR3 loop reads CASSFRAGGYNEQFF. The CDR3 DNA reads TGTGCCAGCAGCTTCCGAGCGGGAGGGTACAATGAGCAGTTCTTC.

The chain uses TRBV19 and TRBJ1-1; D remains unclear. The V gene's germline CDR1 is LNHDA and CDR2 SQIVND (reference sequence). V dropped 0 bases and J dropped 1 base, with 6 bases sitting between them. The CDR3 contains 14 residues. In nucleotides, the CDR3 is TGTGCCAGTAGTATAGAGGCAGAGAACACTGAAGCTTTCTTT. Translated, it gives CASSIEAENTEAFF. The full variable domain, in which reference TRBV19 and TRBJ1-1 provide the parts outside the CDR3, is DGGITQSPKYLFRKEGQNVTLSCEQNLNHDAMYWYRQDPGQGLRLIYYSQIVNDFQKGDIAEGYSVSREKKESFPLTVTSAQKNPTAFYLCASSIEAENTEAFFGQGTRLTVV.

Only one count was recorded for this clone. This chain connects TRBV28 to TRBJ2-7; 7 nucleotides align to TRBD1. The CDR3 length is 16 residues. The trim removed 3 bases at V and 3 bases at J, leaving 11 bases unmatched. Looked up from germline, CDR1 is MDHEN and CDR2 is SYDVKM. The CDR3 region has the DNA TGTGCCAGCAGTTTCCGCGGAACAGGGGCAATCTACGAGCAGTACTTC. Translation gives CASSFRGTGAIYEQYF. The whole variable domain, filled in from reference TRBV28 and TRBJ2-7, reads DVKVTQSSRYLVKRTGEKVFLECVQDMDHENMFWYRQDPGLGLRLIYFSYDVKMKEKGDIPEGYSVSREKKERFSLILESASTNQTSMYLCASSFRGTGAIYEQYFGPGTRLTVT.

The chain carries TRBV6-5 and TRBJ1-6, with TRBD1 matching over 10 bases. This CDR3 is 15 amino acids long. The germline CDR1 and CDR2 sequences are MNHEY and SVGAGI. Trimming cost V 6 bases and J 5 bases; bases outside gene matches: 4. CDR3 amino acids: CASSYGQGDNSPLHF. Written as DNA, the CDR3 is TGTGCCAGCAGCTACGGACAGGGGGATAATTCACCCCTCCACTTT.

The chain carries TRBV7-2 and TRBJ2-7, with D unresolved. Germline CDR1 and CDR2: SGHTA and FQGNSA. The CDR3 spans 13 residues. V dropped 5 bases and J dropped 6 bases, with 14 bases sitting between them. In nucleotides, the CDR3 is TGTGCCAGCAGCCCCTCGGGTAGGGCCGAGCAGTACTTC. Its protein is CASSPSGRAEQYF.